The 32 T cell receptor beta chains reported below all come from one sample, sequenced in a study of blood T cell repertoires in COVID-19. The repertoire was sequenced with immunoSEQ multiplex PCR; TCRdb's copy has only in-frame clones and lacks some. Here the sample spans about 130,000 clones, under 85% being singletons. What was sequenced was peripheral blood. Receptors originate from a man between 35 and 55 years old with active or convalescent COVID-19.

J is TRBJ2-7 and V is TRBV9; weak D call: TRBD2 (6 bases). The CDR3 is made up of 13 amino acids. The germline V gene encodes CDR1 SGDLS and CDR2 YYNGEE. V lost 7 bases and J 4 bases, leaving 15 bases between the germline ends. Here the CDR3 DNA reads TGTGCCAGCGCTCGGGACTCTCTATACGAGCAGTACTTC. It codes for CASARDSLYEQYF.

The V call is TRBV5-6, the J call TRBJ2-7; 7 bases align to TRBD1. Germline V gives CDR1 SGHDT, CDR2 YYEEEE. V gave up 4 bases and J gave up 3 bases; unmatched junction bases: 4. This CDR3 is 13 amino acids long. The CDR3 coding sequence is TGTGCCAGCAGCGCCGACAGGGACTACGAGCAGTACTTC. It yields the protein CASSADRDYEQYF.

The chain carries TRBV7-3 and TRBJ2-3; D is unresolved. This CDR3 is built from 11 residues. The germline CDR1 and CDR2 sequences are SGHTA and FQGTGA. V was trimmed by 4 bases and J by 6 bases, leaving 5 bases between them. CDR3 amino acids: CASSYGDTQYF. Written as DNA, the CDR3 is TGTGCCAGCAGCTACGGTGATACGCAGTATTTT.

The chain recombines TRBV10-3 with TRBJ1-1; D possibly corresponds to TRBD1 (5 bases). The CDR3 is 11 residues long. V lost 5 bases and J 7 bases, leaving 8 bases between the germline ends. The germline CDR1 and CDR2 sequences are ENHRY and SYGVKD. The CDR3 bases are TGTGCCATCAGTCCAGACAGTGAAGCTTTCTTT. Its protein product is CAISPDSEAFF.

J is TRBJ1-4 and V is TRBV27; D may be TRBD1 (5 bases). V was shortened by 6 bases and J by 10 bases, with 12 bases between the two germline ends. Per germline, CDR1 MNHEY and CDR2 SMNVEV (reference sequence). This CDR3 spans 12 amino acids. The CDR3 protein is CASSPPQGKLFF. The CDR3 bases are TGTGCCAGCAGCCCCCCCCAGGGAAAACTGTTTTTT.

This clone occurred a few times. This chain joins TRBV5-1 and TRBJ2-5; weak D call: TRBD2 (5 bases). The CDR3 has 14 amino acids. Germline CDR1 is SGHRS and CDR2 is YFSETQ. Trimming took 0 bases from V and 4 from J, leaving 10 bases between them. Here the CDR3 reads CASSLAEGRETQYF. The CDR3 bases are TGCGCCAGCAGCTTGGCCGAAGGGAGAGAGACCCAGTACTTC.

CDR3 region: CASRAQGGSNEQFF. The CDR3 DNA follows: TGCGCCAGCAGGGCGCAGGGGGGATCGAATGAGCAGTTCTTC. The V gene is TRBV5-1, the J gene TRBJ2-1, with a possible D match to TRBD1 (7 bases). This CDR3 spans 14 amino acids. V lost 5 bases to trimming and J lost 7 bases, with 16 bases between them. Germline V CDR1 and CDR2: SGHRS, YFSETQ. The whole variable domain, filled in from reference TRBV5-1 and TRBJ2-1, reads KAGVTQTPRYLIKTRGQQVTLSCSPISGHRSVSWYQQTPGQGLQFLFEYFSETQRNKGNFPGRFSGRQFSNSRSEMNVSTLELGDSALYLCASRAQGGSNEQFFGPGTRLTVL.

The chain links TRBV7-9 to TRBJ1-2; 7 positions match TRBD1. The CDR3 loop spans 13 amino acids. With V trimmed by 2 bases and J by 7 bases, 4 bases remained unmatched. CDR1 SEHNR and CDR2 FQNEAQ come from the germline V gene (reference sequence). In DNA form, the CDR3 reads TGTGCCAGCAGCTTATTGGCAGGGGGTGGCTACACCTTC. Its translation: CASSLLAGGGYTF.

The V gene is TRBV6-6, the J gene TRBJ1-5; TRBD1 matches at 8 bases. This CDR3 contains 14 residues. Germline V gene lookup returns CDR1 MNHNY and CDR2 SVGAGI (reference sequence). J gave up 4 bases and V 6 bases, and 5 bases lay outside the gene matches. CDR3 in DNA: TGTGCCAGCAGCAGACAGGGGTCGAATCAGCCCCAGCATTTT. It specifies CASSRQGSNQPQHF.

The rearrangement joins TRBV18 to TRBJ1-2; the D gene is possibly TRBD1 (5 bases). There are 13 residues in the CDR3. The ends were cut back, 2 bases at V and 6 bases at J, with 10 bases in the middle. Germline CDR1 KGHSH, CDR2 LQKENI. The CDR3 bases are TGTGCCAGCTCACCATCAGGGATTGATGGCTACACCTTC. Amino acid sequence: CASSPSGIDGYTF.

The chain uses TRBV7-8 and TRBJ2-5; 8 bases are a match to TRBD1. CDR3 length: 17 amino acids. Germline loops: CDR1 SGHVS, CDR2 FQNEAQ. J gave up 5 bases and V 5 bases, and 16 bases lay outside the gene matches. CDR3 residues: CASSPPRQGQLRETQYF. In nucleotides, the CDR3 is TGTGCCAGCAGCCCTCCCCGACAGGGGCAACTTAGGGAGACCCAGTACTTC.

CDR3 sequence reads: CASSLSTKYRGKAFF. The CDR3 nucleotides are TGTGCCAGCAGCCTATCCACCAAATACAGGGGAAAAGCTTTCTTT. V usage is TRBV6-2 or TRBV6-3 and J usage is TRBJ1-1, with 7 bases that match TRBD1. Per germline, CDR1 MNHEY and CDR2 SVGEGT. This CDR3 contains 15 residues. V lost 6 bases, J lost 9 bases, and 16 bases stayed unmatched.

J is TRBJ2-7 and V is TRBV5-1; 10 positions match TRBD1. Germline loops: CDR1 SGHRS, CDR2 YFSETQ. V lost 0 bases and J lost 2; bases outside the gene matches: 5. The CDR3 has 16 amino acids. CDR3 DNA: TGCGCCAGCAGCTTGGCCTCCGGGACAGGGGCCTACGAGCAGTACTTC. This translates into CASSLASGTGAYEQYF.

This clone was observed once. The gene calls are TRBV27 and TRBJ1-3; D not resolved. Trimming left V 6 bases short and J 0 bases short, with 9 bases between. Germline V lookup: CDR1 MNHEY, CDR2 SMNVEV (reference sequence). This CDR3 spans 14 amino acids. The DNA of the CDR3 is TGTGCCAGCAGCGACGGGAGCTCTGGAAACACCATATATTTT. Its translation is CASSDGSSGNTIYF.

The chain uses TRBV6-5 and TRBJ1-6; D remains unclear. Germline loops: CDR1 MNHEY, CDR2 SVGAGI. CDR3 length: 16 amino acids. Deletions cut 4 bases from V and 3 bases from J, with 13 bases between. CDR3 residues: CASSFESQVYNSPLHF. The CDR3 DNA reads as TGTGCCAGCAGTTTTGAATCCCAGGTCTATAATTCACCCCTCCACTTT.

The chain has TRBV6-5 and TRBJ2-3, with a possible D match to TRBD2 (6 bases). There are 16 residues in the CDR3. The germline V and J ends were trimmed by 2 bases and 2 bases, with 14 bases remaining between them. Germline V CDR1 and CDR2: MNHEY, SVGAGI. This CDR3 reads CASSYGVADSTDTQYF. In DNA, the CDR3 is TGTGCCAGCAGTTACGGCGTAGCGGACTCCACAGATACGCAGTATTTT.

This chain links TRBV14 with TRBJ2-2; 7 nucleotides align to TRBD1. After removal of 0 bases from V and 0 bases from J, the junction contained 10 bases not matched to a gene. Per germline, CDR1 SGHDN and CDR2 FVKESK. The CDR3 has 19 residues. The DNA of the CDR3 is TGTGCCAGCAGCCAAGATAATACTTCCGGGACAGCGAACACCGGGGAGCTGTTTTTT. Its protein product is CASSQDNTSGTANTGELFF.

The rearrangement joins TRBV18 to TRBJ1-1; TRBD1 matches 10 bases. With 6 bases clipped from V and 1 base from J, the junction kept 8 bases outside the gene matches. Germline-derived CDR1 and CDR2 are KGHSH and LQKENI. The CDR3 is 16 residues long. CDR3 in DNA: TGTGCCAGCTCCCCCGGGACAGGGGCAACGAACACTGAAGCTTTCTTT. This codes for CASSPGTGATNTEAFF.

This clone was counted once. V and J are TRBV30 and TRBJ1-3, with a possible D match to TRBD1 (5 bases). There are 13 residues in the CDR3. Germline CDR1 is GTSNPN and CDR2 is SVGIG (reference sequence). Trimming pared 5 bases from V and 0 bases from J, leaving 8 bases between. CDR3 bases: TGTGCCTGGGACAGCCTCTCTGGAAACACCATATATTTT. Translating it yields CAWDSLSGNTIYF.

J is TRBJ1-5 and V is TRBV24-1; the D gene is possibly TRBD1 (6 bases). The CDR3 loop spans 17 amino acids. Germline V CDR1 and CDR2: KGHDR, SFDVKD. V was clipped by 4 bases and J by 2 bases, with 17 bases between them. Here the CDR3 reads CATSDYITGNCNQPQHF. CDR3 coding DNA: TGTGCCACCAGTGACTATATTACAGGGAATTGCAATCAGCCCCAGCATTTT.

The chain employs TRBV5-1 and TRBJ2-1, with 8 nucleotides matching TRBD2. Trimming removed 2 bases from V and 1 base from J; junction bases left unmatched: 2. Germline values: CDR1 SGHRS, CDR2 YFSETQ. This CDR3 spans 15 amino acids. The CDR3 coding sequence is TGCGCCAGCAGCTTAGGGACTAGTTCCTACAATGAGCAGTTCTTC. Encoded protein: CASSLGTSSYNEQFF.

This clone came up a few times. The J gene is TRBJ1-5, the V gene TRBV19; D gene unclear. This CDR3 is built from 13 residues. V was trimmed by 8 bases and J by 6 bases, leaving 14 bases between them. Germline CDR1 is LNHDA and CDR2 is SQIVND (reference sequence). The CDR3 DNA reads as TGTGCCAGTGAGGCAACTATTAGTCAGCCCCAGCATTTT. This gives the protein CASEATISQPQHF.

About this clone: This likely stems from a read error, as it lies one base from a far larger clone. This chain links TRBV4-1 with TRBJ1-5; weak D call: TRBD1 (5 bases). The V gene lost 4 bases and the J gene lost 4 bases, with 14 bases spanning the gap. The CDR3 is 15 residues long. Germline assignment: CDR1 MGHRA and CDR2 YSYEKL. The CDR3 nucleotides are TGCGCCAGCAGCCTGGAGGGGAGGCCTAATCAGCCCCAGCATTTT. It codes for CASSLEGRPNQPQHF.

The chain is built from TRBV6-5 and TRBJ1-6; TRBD1 might be the D (5 bases). The germline V gene has CDR1 MNHEY and CDR2 SVGAGI. The CDR3 runs to 12 residues. V lost 8 bases to trimming and J lost 9 bases, with 11 bases between them. The CDR3 loop reads CASGTGSSPLHF. In DNA form, the CDR3 reads TGTGCCAGCGGGACCGGGAGTTCACCCCTCCACTTT.

The chain uses TRBV10-3 and TRBJ2-1; TRBD2 matches 8 bases. J gave up 10 bases and V 7 bases, and 12 bases lay outside the gene matches. The CDR3 loop spans 14 amino acids. Per germline, CDR1 ENHRY and CDR2 SYGVKD. CDR3 loop: CAINTGGLLGEQFF. The CDR3 bases are TGTGCCATCAATACGGGGGGGCTTCTAGGGGAGCAGTTCTTC.

This chain joins TRBV27 and TRBJ1-1, with 11 positions matching TRBD1. CDR3 size: 16 residues. Per germline, CDR1 MNHEY and CDR2 SMNVEV (reference sequence). Unmatched junction bases numbered 9, after V lost 5 bases and J lost 4 bases. The CDR3 coding sequence is TGTGCCAGCAGTCCGCAGGACAGGGGGCGGGGCACTGAAGCTTTCTTT. Amino acids: CASSPQDRGRGTEAFF.

This clone was seen only once. The chain links TRBV5-1 to TRBJ1-1; D not resolved. The CDR3 extends over 15 amino acids. The V end lost 1 base, the J end lost 0 bases, and 10 bases lay between the germline ends. Germline values: CDR1 SGHRS, CDR2 YFSETQ. In nucleotides, the CDR3 is TGCGCCAGCAGCTTGACCACGGTCCTGAACACTGAAGCTTTCTTT. Protein: CASSLTTVLNTEAFF.

This chain connects TRBV19 to TRBJ1-2; 8 positions match TRBD1. Germline V gives CDR1 LNHDA, CDR2 SQIVND (reference sequence). V gave up 10 bases and J gave up 8 bases; unmatched junction bases: 15. CDR3 length: 14 residues. The chain's CDR3 is CATGPLTGEGGYTF. The CDR3 DNA sequence: TGTGCCACGGGACCGCTGACAGGGGAGGGCGGCTACACCTTC.

The chain recombines TRBV4-1 with TRBJ1-2, with D tentatively TRBD1 (5 bases). Germline assignment: CDR1 MGHRA and CDR2 YSYEKL. This CDR3 is built from 15 residues. Deletions cut 0 bases from V and 5 bases from J, with 13 bases between. CDR3 DNA sequence: TGCGCCAGCAGCCAAGATTGGGCAGGGAGGTATGGCTACACCTTC. Translating it yields CASSQDWAGRYGYTF.

The sample holds one count of this clone. The chain joins TRBV10-3 to TRBJ2-2; D gene ambiguous. CDR1 ENHRY and CDR2 SYGVKD come from the germline V gene. The CDR3 is 14 amino acids. V lost 8 bases to trimming and J lost 3 bases, with 13 bases between them. In DNA, the CDR3 is TGTGCCATCCGGGTAGGAGCCGACACCGGGGAGCTGTTTTTT. Protein: CAIRVGADTGELFF.

The rearrangement joins TRBV10-3 to TRBJ2-1; 9 nucleotides match TRBD2. The germline CDR1 and CDR2 sequences are ENHRY and SYGVKD. V gave up 4 bases and J gave up 5 bases; unmatched junction bases: 3. The CDR3 has 14 residues. The CDR3 is CAISGSGGDNEQFF. The CDR3 coding sequence is TGTGCCATCAGTGGTAGCGGGGGAGACAATGAGCAGTTCTTC.

This chain uses TRBV19 with TRBJ2-2; 8 nucleotides line up with TRBD2. Germline V gene lookup returns CDR1 LNHDA and CDR2 SQIVND (reference sequence). Trimming took 7 bases from V and 1 from J; bases not matched to a gene: 5. The CDR3 contains 15 residues. This CDR3 reads CASKGLAGNTGELFF. The DNA for the CDR3 is TGTGCCAGTAAGGGCCTAGCGGGGAACACCGGGGAGCTGTTTTTT.